This T cell receptor (beta chain) was identified in a study of T cell repertoires in cytomegalovirus infection. Study-level information: Used in the study were CMV epitopes, some recently identified and HLA-C-restricted, others well-studied and HLA-B-restricted. General study points: Across the ex vivo response, the dominant clonotypes were HLA-C-restricted CMV-specific TCR beta clonotypes. Identification of carriers of CMV plus the relevant HLA was achieved through cumulative public TCR beta family frequency.

The CDR3 covers 15 residues. The germline V and J ends were trimmed by 3 bases and 6 bases, with 15 bases remaining between them. One entry per CDR3 protein results from TCRdb running MiXCR on the reads. This sample yields 650,000 to 900,000 distinct CDR3 sequences, of which 25% to 30% are seen a single time; under 15% belongs to the top ten. This clonotype was picked up many times. Antigen specificity is unknown. The clonotype originates from a human donor in good health (CMV status not recorded). Some clones in this sample may be carry-over from other donors' samples. This specimen was cultured CD8+ T cells from PBMCs, taken from culture after CMV antigen stimulation. The chain recombines TRBV12-3 or TRBV12-4 with TRBJ2-1, with D tentatively TRBD1 or TRBD2 (5 bases each). The CDR3 region is CASSFWGRTTNEQFF. The DNA for the CDR3 is TGTGCCAGCAGTTTCTGGGGACGGACGACCAATGAGCAGTTCTTC.